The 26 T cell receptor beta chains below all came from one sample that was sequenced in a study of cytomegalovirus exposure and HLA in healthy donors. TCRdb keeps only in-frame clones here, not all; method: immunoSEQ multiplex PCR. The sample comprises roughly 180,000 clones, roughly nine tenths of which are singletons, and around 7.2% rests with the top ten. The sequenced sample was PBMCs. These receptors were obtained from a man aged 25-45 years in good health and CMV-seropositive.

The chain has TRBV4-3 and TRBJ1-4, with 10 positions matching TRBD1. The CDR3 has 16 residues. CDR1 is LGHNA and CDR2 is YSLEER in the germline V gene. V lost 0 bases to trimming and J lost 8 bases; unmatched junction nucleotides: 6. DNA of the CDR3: TGCGCCAGCAGCCAAGAGACCGGGACAGGGGCCGAAAAACTGTTTTTT. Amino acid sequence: CASSQETGTGAEKLFF.

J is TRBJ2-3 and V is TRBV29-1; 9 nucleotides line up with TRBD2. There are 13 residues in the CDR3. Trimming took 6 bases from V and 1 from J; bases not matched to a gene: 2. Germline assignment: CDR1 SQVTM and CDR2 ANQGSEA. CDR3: CSVRTSGTDTQYF. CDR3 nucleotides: TGCAGCGTCCGGACTAGCGGCACAGATACGCAGTATTTT.

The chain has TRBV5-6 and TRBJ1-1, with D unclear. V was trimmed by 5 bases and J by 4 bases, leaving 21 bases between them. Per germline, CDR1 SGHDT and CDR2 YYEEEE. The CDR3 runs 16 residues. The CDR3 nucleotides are TGTGCCAGCAGGGGAGGAGGGTGGGCCATTGGCACTGAAGCTTTCTTT. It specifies CASRGGGWAIGTEAFF. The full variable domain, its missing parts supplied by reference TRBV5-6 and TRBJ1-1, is DAGVTQSPTHLIKTRGQQVTLRCSPKSGHDTVSWYQQALGQGPQFIFQYYEEEERQRGNFPDRFSGHQFPNYSSELNVNALLLGDSALYLCASRGGGWAIGTEAFFGQGTRLTVV.

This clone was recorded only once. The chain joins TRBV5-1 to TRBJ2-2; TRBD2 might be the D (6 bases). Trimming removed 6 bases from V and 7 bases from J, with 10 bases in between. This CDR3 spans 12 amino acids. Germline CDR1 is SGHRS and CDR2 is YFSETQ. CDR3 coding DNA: TGCGCCAGCACCCAGGAGGGCGGGGAGCTGTTTTTT. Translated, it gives CASTQEGGELFF.

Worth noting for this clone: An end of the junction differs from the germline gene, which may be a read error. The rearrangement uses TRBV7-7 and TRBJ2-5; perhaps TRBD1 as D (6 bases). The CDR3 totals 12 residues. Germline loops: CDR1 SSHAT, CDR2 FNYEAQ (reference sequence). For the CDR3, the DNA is TGTGCTAGCAGCCCAACAGGGGAGACCCAGTACTTC. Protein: CASSPTGETQYF.

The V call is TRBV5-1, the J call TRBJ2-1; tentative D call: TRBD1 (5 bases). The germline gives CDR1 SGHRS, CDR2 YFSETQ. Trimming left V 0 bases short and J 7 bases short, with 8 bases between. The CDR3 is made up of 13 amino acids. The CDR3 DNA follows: TGCGCCAGCAGCTTGGGGGCAGGGAATGAGCAGTTCTTC. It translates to CASSLGAGNEQFF.

Here the CDR3 reads CSVGLGNTEAFF. In DNA, the CDR3 is TGCAGCGTAGGACTGGGGAACACTGAAGCTTTCTTT. The rearrangement links TRBV29-1 to TRBJ1-1; D gene ambiguous. CDR1 is SQVTM, CDR2 ANQGSEA, per germline. This CDR3 spans 12 amino acids. V was trimmed by 6 bases and J by 1 base, leaving 9 bases between them.

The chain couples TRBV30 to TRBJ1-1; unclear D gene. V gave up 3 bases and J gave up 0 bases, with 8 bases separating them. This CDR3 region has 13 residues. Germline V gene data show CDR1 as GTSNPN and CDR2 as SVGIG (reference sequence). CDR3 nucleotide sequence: TGTGCCTGGAGCTCAGAGATGAACACTGAAGCTTTCTTT. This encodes CAWSSEMNTEAFF.

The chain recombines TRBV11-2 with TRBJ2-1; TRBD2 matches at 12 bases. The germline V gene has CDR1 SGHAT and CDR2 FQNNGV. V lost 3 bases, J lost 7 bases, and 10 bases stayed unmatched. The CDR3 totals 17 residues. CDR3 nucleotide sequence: TGTGCCAGCAGCTTTACCACGACTAGCGGGAGAGGGAATGAGCAGTTCTTC. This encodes CASSFTTTSGRGNEQFF.

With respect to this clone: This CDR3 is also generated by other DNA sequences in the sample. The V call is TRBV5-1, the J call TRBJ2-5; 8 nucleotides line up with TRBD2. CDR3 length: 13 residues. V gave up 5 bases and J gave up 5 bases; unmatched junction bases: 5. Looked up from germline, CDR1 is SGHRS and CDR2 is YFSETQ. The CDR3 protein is CASRTGGQETQYF. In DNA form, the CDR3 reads TGCGCCAGCAGGACGGGAGGGCAGGAGACCCAGTACTTC. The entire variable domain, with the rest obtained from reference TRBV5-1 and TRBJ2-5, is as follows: KAGVTQTPRYLIKTRGQQVTLSCSPISGHRSVSWYQQTPGQGLQFLFEYFSETQRNKGNFPGRFSGRQFSNSRSEMNVSTLELGDSALYLCASRTGGQETQYFGPGTRLLVL.

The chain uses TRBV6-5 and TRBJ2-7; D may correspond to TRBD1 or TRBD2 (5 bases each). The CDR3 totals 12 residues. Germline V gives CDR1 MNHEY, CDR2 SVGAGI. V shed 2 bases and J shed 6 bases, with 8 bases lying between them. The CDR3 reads CASSYRDREQYF. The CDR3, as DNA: TGTGCCAGCAGTTACCGGGACCGCGAGCAGTACTTC.

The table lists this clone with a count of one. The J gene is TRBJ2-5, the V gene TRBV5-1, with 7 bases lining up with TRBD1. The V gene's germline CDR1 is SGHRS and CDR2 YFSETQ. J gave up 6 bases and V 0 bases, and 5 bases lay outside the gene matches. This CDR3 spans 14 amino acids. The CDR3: CASSLEAGGKTQYF. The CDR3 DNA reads TGCGCCAGCAGCTTGGAGGCAGGGGGAAAGACCCAGTACTTC. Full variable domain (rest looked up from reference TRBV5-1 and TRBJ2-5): KAGVTQTPRYLIKTRGQQVTLSCSPISGHRSVSWYQQTPGQGLQFLFEYFSETQRNKGNFPGRFSGRQFSNSRSEMNVSTLELGDSALYLCASSLEAGGKTQYFGPGTRLLVL.

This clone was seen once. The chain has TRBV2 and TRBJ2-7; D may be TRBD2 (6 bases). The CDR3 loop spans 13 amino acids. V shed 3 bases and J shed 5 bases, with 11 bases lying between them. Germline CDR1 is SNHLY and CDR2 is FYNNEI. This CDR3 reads CASSDQGGHEQYF. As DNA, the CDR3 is TGTGCCAGCAGTGACCAGGGAGGACACGAGCAGTACTTC.

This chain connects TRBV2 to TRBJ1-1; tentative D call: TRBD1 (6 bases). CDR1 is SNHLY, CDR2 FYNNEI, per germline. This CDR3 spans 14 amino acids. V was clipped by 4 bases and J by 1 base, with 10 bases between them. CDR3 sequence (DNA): TGTGCCAGCAGTGTGGGACAAGGGAACACTGAAGCTTTCTTT. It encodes CASSVGQGNTEAFF.

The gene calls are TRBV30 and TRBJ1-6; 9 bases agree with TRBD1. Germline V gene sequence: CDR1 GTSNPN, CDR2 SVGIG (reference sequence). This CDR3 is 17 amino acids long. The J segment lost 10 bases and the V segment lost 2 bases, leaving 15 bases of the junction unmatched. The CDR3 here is CAWSYVPGQGVTSPLHF. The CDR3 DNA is TGTGCCTGGAGTTACGTCCCGGGACAGGGAGTGACCTCACCCCTCCACTTT.

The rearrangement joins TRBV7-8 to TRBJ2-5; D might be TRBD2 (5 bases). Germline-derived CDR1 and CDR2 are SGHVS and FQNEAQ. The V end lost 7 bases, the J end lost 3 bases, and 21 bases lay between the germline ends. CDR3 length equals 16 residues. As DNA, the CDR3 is TGTGCCAGCATCACCCTTCGAAGCGGAAGTAAAGAGACCCAGTACTTC. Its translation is CASITLRSGSKETQYF.

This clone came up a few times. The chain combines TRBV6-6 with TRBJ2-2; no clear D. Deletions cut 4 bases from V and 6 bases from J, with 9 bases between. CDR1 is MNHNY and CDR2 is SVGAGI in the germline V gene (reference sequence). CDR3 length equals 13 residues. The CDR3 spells CASSSFQAGELFF. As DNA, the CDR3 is TGTGCCAGCAGTTCGTTCCAGGCCGGGGAGCTGTTTTTT.

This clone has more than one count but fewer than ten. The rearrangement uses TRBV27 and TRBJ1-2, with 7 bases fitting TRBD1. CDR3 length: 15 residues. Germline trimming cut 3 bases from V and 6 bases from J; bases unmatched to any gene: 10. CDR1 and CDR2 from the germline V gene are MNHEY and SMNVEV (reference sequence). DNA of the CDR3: TGTGCCAGCAGTTTGGGTGGCACAGGGGAGCATGGCTACACCTTC. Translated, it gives CASSLGGTGEHGYTF.

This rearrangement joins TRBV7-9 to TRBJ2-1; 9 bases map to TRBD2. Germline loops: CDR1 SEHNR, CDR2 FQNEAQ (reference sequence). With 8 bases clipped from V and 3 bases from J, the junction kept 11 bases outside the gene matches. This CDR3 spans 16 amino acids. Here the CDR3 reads CASGGERGVFYNEQFF. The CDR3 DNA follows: TGTGCCAGCGGAGGAGAGCGGGGGGTTTTCTACAATGAGCAGTTCTTC.

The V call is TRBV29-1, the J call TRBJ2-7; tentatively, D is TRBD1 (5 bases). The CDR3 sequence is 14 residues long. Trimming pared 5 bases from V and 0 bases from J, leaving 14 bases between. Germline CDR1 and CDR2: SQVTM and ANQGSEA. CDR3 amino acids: CSVSARESSYEQYF. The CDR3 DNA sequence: TGCAGCGTTTCAGCCAGGGAAAGCTCCTACGAGCAGTACTTC.

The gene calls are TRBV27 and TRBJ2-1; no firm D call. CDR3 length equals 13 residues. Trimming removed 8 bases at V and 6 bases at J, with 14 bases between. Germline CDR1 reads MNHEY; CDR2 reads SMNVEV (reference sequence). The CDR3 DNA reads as TGTGCCAGCGGCCAAAAACGCGCCAATGAGCAGTTCTTC. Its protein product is CASGQKRANEQFF.

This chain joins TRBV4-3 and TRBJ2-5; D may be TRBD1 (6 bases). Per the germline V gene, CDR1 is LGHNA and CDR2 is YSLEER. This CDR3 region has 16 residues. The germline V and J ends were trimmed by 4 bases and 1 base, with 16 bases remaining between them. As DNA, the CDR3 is TGCGCCAGCAGCCCAGAAACAGGACAGTTCCAAGAGACCCAGTACTTC. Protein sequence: CASSPETGQFQETQYF.

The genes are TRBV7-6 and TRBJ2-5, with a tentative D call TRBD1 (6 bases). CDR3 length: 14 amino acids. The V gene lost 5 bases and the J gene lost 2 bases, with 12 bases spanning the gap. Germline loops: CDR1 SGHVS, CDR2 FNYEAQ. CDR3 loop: CASSPGHLQETQYF. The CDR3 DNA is TGTGCCAGCAGCCCGGGACACCTTCAAGAGACCCAGTACTTC.

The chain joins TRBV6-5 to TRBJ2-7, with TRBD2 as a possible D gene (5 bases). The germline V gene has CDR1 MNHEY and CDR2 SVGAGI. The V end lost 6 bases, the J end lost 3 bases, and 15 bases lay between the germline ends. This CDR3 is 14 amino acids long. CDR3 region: CASRKGGLVYEQYF. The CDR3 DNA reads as TGTGCCAGCAGGAAGGGCGGGCTGGTCTACGAGCAGTACTTC.

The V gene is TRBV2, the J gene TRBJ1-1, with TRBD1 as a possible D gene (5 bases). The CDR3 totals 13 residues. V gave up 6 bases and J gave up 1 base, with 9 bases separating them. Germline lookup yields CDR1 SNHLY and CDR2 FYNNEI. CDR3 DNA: TGTGCCAGCAGGGGACGGACGAACACTGAAGCTTTCTTT. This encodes CASRGRTNTEAFF.

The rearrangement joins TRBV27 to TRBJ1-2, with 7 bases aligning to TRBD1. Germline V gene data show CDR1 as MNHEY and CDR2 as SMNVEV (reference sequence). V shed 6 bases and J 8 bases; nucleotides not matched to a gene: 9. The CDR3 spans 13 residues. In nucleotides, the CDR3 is TGTGCCAGCAGGAGGGAGGGGGCGCAAGGCTACACCTTC. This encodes CASRREGAQGYTF.